A single sample gave rise to the 17 T cell receptor beta chains below, sequenced in a study of CD8 T cells in ankylosing spondylitis. Each CDR3 protein gets one entry after TCRdb re-called the 5' RACE reads with MiXCR. The data show 100,000 to 150,000 distinct CDR3 sequences, 7% to 10% seen once. The sample taken for sequencing was blood, either unsorted or a sorted T cell fraction (not recorded which). The receptors were gathered from a male donor with ankylosing spondylitis or in good health (not recorded which).

This clonotype was observed at least ten times. The chain links TRBV20-1 to TRBJ2-1; D gene unclear. Germline loops: CDR1 DFQATT, CDR2 SNEGSKA (reference sequence). Trimming shortened V by 6 bases and J by 0 bases, and 6 bases separated the two germline ends. The CDR3 consists of 12 residues. Written as DNA, the CDR3 is TGCAGTGCGAGACCCTCCTACAATGAGCAGTTCTTC. Translating it yields CSARPSYNEQFF.

This clonotype was found a few times. This chain links TRBV7-2 with TRBJ2-3, with D possibly TRBD2 on 6 matching bases. Per the germline V gene, CDR1 is SGHTA and CDR2 is FQGNSA. CDR3 length equals 15 residues. Between the trimmed V and J ends, which lost 2 bases and 4 bases, there was a span of 13 bases. In DNA, the CDR3 is TGTGCCAGCAGCTTAACCGGGAGTCTCGCAGATACGCAGTATTTT. Translation: CASSLTGSLADTQYF.

This clonotype was seen only a few times. The chain recombines TRBV30 with TRBJ1-4; TRBD1 aligns across 7 bases. Trimming at V came to 5 bases and at J to 10 bases, leaving 22 bases not matched to a gene. The germline gives CDR1 GTSNPN, CDR2 SVGIG (reference sequence). CDR3 size: 17 residues. The CDR3 sequence is CAWDPGQLTEVPRKLFF. CDR3 DNA: TGTGCCTGGGACCCGGGACAGTTGACTGAAGTCCCTCGAAAACTGTTTTTT.

In this sample, this clonotype turned up many times. The chain carries TRBV28 and TRBJ2-2; D gene uncertain. V shed 2 bases and J shed 6 bases, with 4 bases lying between them. Germline CDR1 is MDHEN and CDR2 is SYDVKM. This CDR3 has 12 residues. CDR3 protein: CASSLSAGELFF. The CDR3 nucleotides are TGTGCCAGCAGTTTAAGTGCCGGGGAGCTGTTTTTT.

This clonotype has a handful of counts. The chain joins TRBV5-5 to TRBJ2-7; TRBD2 might be the D (6 bases). The CDR3 loop spans 14 amino acids. V gave up 2 bases and J gave up 3 bases, with 12 bases separating them. CDR1 is SGHKS and CDR2 is YYEKEE in the germline V gene (reference sequence). This chain's CDR3 is CASSFGGAYYEQYF. CDR3 sequence (DNA): TGTGCCAGCAGCTTTGGCGGGGCCTACTACGAGCAGTACTTC. Combining the CDR3 with reference TRBV5-5 and TRBJ2-7 gives the whole variable domain DAGVTQSPTHLIKTRGQQVTLRCSPISGHKSVSWYQQVLGQGPQFIFQYYEKEERGRGNFPDRFSARQFPNYSSELNVNALLLGDSALYLCASSFGGAYYEQYFGPGTRLTVT.

This clonotype was detected ten times or more. The rearrangement uses TRBV7-2 and TRBJ1-6; 10 positions match TRBD1. Trimming removed 5 bases from V and 9 bases from J; junction bases left unmatched: 7. The CDR3 has 15 amino acids. In germline, CDR1 is SGHTA, CDR2 FQGNSA. This CDR3 is CASSPRDRGGSPLHF. The CDR3 nucleotides read TGTGCCAGCAGCCCCCGGGACAGGGGTGGTTCACCCCTCCACTTT.

This clonotype was recorded at least ten times. The chain couples TRBV7-6 to TRBJ1-5, with unresolved D. Trimming stripped 1 base from V and 5 bases from J, with 18 bases between. The CDR3 consists of 17 residues. Germline V lookup: CDR1 SGHVS, CDR2 FNYEAQ. CDR3 nucleotide sequence: TGTGCCAGCAGCTTAGGTATTCGGGGATCCTGGGATCAGCCCCAGCATTTT. This encodes CASSLGIRGSWDQPQHF.

J is TRBJ1-5 and V is TRBV10-3, with TRBD1 matching over 9 bases. Unmatched junction bases numbered 5, after V lost 3 bases and J lost 5 bases. The germline V gene has CDR1 ENHRY and CDR2 SYGVKD. The length of the CDR3 is 15 residues. The CDR3 region has the DNA TGTGCCATCAGTGATTCGGACAGGGGATATCAGCCCCAGCATTTT. This codes for CAISDSDRGYQPQHF.

The V and J genes are TRBV7-3 and TRBJ2-1, with TRBD2 matching 11 bases. Germline V lookup: CDR1 SGHTA, CDR2 FQGTGA. Trimming took 5 bases from V and 10 from J; bases not matched to a gene: 10. CDR3 size: 15 residues. Here the CDR3 DNA reads TGTGCCAGCAGCAAAGGGACTAGCGGAACCCCAGAGCAGTTCTTC. Its protein product is CASSKGTSGTPEQFF.

Many counts were recorded for this clonotype. V gene TRBV28 combines with J gene TRBJ1-5; the D is unclear. Germline V gives CDR1 MDHEN, CDR2 SYDVKM. The V end was cut by 1 base, the J end by 7 bases, with 2 bases between. There are 11 residues in the CDR3. The CDR3 loop reads CASSLSQPQHF. The CDR3 region has the DNA TGTGCCAGCAGTTTATCCCAGCCCCAGCATTTT.

In its sample, this clonotype was seen many times. CDR3 nucleotides: TGCGCCAGCAGCTTGCACGGTTTAGCGAACACCGGGGAGCTGTTTTTT. Translation: CASSLHGLANTGELFF. The chain joins TRBV5-1 to TRBJ2-2; D gene uncertain. The CDR3 covers 16 residues. Germline CDR1 SGHRS, CDR2 YFSETQ. V lost 1 base, J lost 0 bases, and 10 bases lay in between.

The rearrangement joins TRBV4-3 to TRBJ2-5; 9 bases match TRBD2. Germline V gene data show CDR1 as LGHNA and CDR2 as YSLEER. The length of the CDR3 is 15 residues. V gave up 0 bases and J gave up 4 bases; unmatched junction bases: 3. In DNA form, the CDR3 reads TGCGCCAGCAGCCAAGATAGCGGGAGAGGAGAGACCCAGTACTTC. Its protein product is CASSQDSGRGETQYF.

This clonotype has a handful of counts. Here the CDR3 reads CASRDRPNEKLFF. CDR3 sequence (DNA): TGTGCCAGCCGGGACAGACCTAATGAAAAACTGTTTTTT. The chain joins TRBV19 to TRBJ1-4, with 7 bases aligning to TRBD1. The CDR3 runs 13 residues. V gave up 9 bases and J gave up 3 bases; unmatched junction bases: 4. CDR1 is LNHDA and CDR2 is SQIVND in the germline V gene (reference sequence).

This clonotype showed up just a few times. The rearrangement uses TRBV29-1 and TRBJ1-2; D unresolved. The CDR3 is made up of 11 amino acids. The V end was cut by 0 bases, the J end by 7 bases, with 6 bases between. Germline CDR1 reads SQVTM; CDR2 reads ANQGSEA. The CDR3 region is CSVEEGSGYTF. CDR3 nucleotide sequence: TGCAGCGTTGAAGAGGGCTCTGGCTACACCTTC.

This clonotype came up a few times. The rearrangement links TRBV20-1 to TRBJ2-1, with D unresolved. The CDR3 has 14 residues. The germline gives CDR1 DFQATT, CDR2 SNEGSKA (reference sequence). V lost 2 bases and J lost 2, with 10 bases in between. CDR3 loop: CSARSPHPYNEQFF. For the CDR3, the DNA is TGCAGTGCTAGATCGCCGCATCCCTACAATGAGCAGTTCTTC.

This clonotype has only a few counts. The chain couples TRBV20-1 to TRBJ1-2; D remains unclear. Germline V gene lookup returns CDR1 DFQATT and CDR2 SNEGSKA (reference sequence). This CDR3 region has 12 residues. V was clipped by 4 bases and J by 5 bases, with 11 bases between them. CDR3 sequence reads: CSANDWEYGYTF. In DNA, the CDR3 is TGCAGTGCTAACGATTGGGAATATGGCTACACCTTC.

This clonotype showed up many times. The J gene is TRBJ2-7, the V gene TRBV7-2; the match to TRBD2 covers 7 bases. J gave up 0 bases and V 6 bases, and 8 bases lay outside the gene matches. Germline CDR1 and CDR2: SGHTA and FQGNSA. The CDR3 loop spans 15 amino acids. The DNA for the CDR3 is TGTGCCAGCAGGAAGGGACGCGGGAGCTCCTACGAGCAGTACTTC. Amino acid sequence: CASRKGRGSSYEQYF.